This TCR beta chain was sequenced in a study of tumor and adjacent non-tumor tissue in lung cancer. Three rounds of nested PCR, following a modified ARM-PCR protocol, produced the TCRbeta library. TCRdb ran MiXCR on the multiplex PCR reads and lists one entry per CDR3 protein. The sample includes more than 85,000 distinct CDR3 sequences, around three fifths of them seen just once. Only a few counts were recorded for this clonotype. RNA was extracted from bulk tissue without any cell sorting. This non-tumor lung sample came from over 3 cm beyond the tumor edge. J was trimmed by 6 bases and V by 4 bases; bases with no gene match: 9. The CDR3 runs 16 residues. Germline lookup yields CDR1 SGHTA and CDR2 FQGNSA.

The sequence came from a man between 25 and 39 years old with non-small cell lung cancer. Input material: distant non-tumor lung tissue. The genes are TRBV7-2 and TRBJ2-7, with 13 bases lining up with TRBD2. CDR3 region: CASSSTSGGARSEQYF. The DNA for the CDR3 is TGTGCCAGCAGCTCAACTAGCGGGGGGGCTCGGAGCGAGCAGTACTTC.